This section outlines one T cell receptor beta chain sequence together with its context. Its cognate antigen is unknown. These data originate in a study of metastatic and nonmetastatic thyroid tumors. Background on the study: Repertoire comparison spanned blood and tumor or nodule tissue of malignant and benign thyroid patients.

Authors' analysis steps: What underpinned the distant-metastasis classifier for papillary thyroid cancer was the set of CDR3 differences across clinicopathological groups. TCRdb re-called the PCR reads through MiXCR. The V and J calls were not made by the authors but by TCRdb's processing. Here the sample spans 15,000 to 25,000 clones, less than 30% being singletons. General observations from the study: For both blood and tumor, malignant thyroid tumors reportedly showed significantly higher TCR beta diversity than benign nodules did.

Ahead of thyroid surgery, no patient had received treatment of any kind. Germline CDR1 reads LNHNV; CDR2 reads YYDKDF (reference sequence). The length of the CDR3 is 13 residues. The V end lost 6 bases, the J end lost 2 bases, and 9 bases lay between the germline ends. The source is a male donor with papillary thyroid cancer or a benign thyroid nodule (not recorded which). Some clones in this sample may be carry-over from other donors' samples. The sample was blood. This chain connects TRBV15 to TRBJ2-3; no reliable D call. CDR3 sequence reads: CATSARVTDTQYF. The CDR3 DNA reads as TGTGCCACCAGTGCACGGGTCACAGATACGCAGTATTTT.